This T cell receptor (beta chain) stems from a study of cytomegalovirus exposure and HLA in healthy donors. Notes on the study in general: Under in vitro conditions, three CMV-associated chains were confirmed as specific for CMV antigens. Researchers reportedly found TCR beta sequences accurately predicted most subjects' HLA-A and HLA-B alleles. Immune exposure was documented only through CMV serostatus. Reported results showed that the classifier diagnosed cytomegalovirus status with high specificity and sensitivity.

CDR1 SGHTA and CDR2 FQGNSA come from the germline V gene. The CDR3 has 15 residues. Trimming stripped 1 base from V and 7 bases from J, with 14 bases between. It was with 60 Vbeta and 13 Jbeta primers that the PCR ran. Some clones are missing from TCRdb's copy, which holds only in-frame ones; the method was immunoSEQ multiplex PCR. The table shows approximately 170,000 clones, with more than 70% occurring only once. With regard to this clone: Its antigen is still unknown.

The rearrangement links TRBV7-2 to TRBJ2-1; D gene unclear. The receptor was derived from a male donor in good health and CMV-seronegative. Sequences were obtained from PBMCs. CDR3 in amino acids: CASSLVSGAPNEQFF. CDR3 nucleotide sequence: TGTGCCAGCAGCTTAGTATCTGGAGCTCCAAATGAGCAGTTCTTC. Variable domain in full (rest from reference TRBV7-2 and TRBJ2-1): GAGVSQSPSNKVTEKGKDVELRCDPISGHTALYWYRQSLGQGLEFLIYFQGNSAPDKSGLPSDRFSAERTGGSVSTLTIQRTQQEDSAVYLCASSLVSGAPNEQFFGPGTRLTVL.